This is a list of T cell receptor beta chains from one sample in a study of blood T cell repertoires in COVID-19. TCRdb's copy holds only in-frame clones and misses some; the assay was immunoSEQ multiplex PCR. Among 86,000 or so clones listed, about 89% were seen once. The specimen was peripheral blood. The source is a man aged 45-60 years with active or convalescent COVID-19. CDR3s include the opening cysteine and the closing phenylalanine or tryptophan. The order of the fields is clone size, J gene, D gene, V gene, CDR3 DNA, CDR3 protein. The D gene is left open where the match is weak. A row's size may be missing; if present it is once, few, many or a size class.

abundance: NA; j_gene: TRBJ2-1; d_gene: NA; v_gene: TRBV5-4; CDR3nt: TGTGCCAGCAGCTTACCGGGACAAGAATACAATGAGCAGTTCTTC; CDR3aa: CASSLPGQEYNEQFF
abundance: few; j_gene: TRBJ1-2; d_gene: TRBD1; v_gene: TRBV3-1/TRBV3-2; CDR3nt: TGTGCCAGCAGCTATGGGACAGGGGTCGCCTATGGCTACACCTTC; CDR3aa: CASSYGTGVAYGYTF
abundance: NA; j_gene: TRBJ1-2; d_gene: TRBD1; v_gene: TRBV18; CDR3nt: TGTGCCAGCTCACCATCGGGGACAGGGCCCCCCTATGGCTACACCTTC; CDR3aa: CASSPSGTGPPYGYTF
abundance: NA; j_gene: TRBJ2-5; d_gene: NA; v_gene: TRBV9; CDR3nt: TGTGCCAGCAGCGTAGGCGCGGAGGATGCCTCCAGGTACTTC; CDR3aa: CASSVGAEDASRYF
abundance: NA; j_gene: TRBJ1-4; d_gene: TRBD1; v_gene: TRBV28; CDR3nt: TGTGCCAGCAGTTTAGGGGGACAGGGGCATGAAAAACTGTTTTTT; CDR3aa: CASSLGGQGHEKLFF
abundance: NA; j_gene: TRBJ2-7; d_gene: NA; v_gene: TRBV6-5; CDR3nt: TGTGCCAGCAGCTCCTCTCTGGGAGGTGAGCAGTACTTC; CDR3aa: CASSSSLGGEQYF
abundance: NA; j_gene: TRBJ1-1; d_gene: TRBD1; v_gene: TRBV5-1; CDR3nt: TGCGCCAGCAGCTTGTTGGACAGGGGGTCCATGAACACTGAAGCTTTCTTT; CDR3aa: CASSLLDRGSMNTEAFF
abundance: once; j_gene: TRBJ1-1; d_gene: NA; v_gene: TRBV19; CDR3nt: TGTGCCAGTTTCGGGGGAATGAACACTGAAGCTTTCTTT; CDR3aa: CASFGGMNTEAFF
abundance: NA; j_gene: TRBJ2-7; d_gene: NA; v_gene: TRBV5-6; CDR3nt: TGTGCCAGCAGCACTACAGGCGAGCAGTACTTC; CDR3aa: CASSTTGEQYF
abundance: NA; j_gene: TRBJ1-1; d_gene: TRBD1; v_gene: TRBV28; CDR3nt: TGTGCCAGCAGGTCCGGGACAGACACTGAAGCTTTCTTT; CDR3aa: CASRSGTDTEAFF
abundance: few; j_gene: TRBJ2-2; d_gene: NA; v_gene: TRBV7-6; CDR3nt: TGTGCCAGCAAGACCGGGACATCGAACACCGGGGAGCTGTTTTTT; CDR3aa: CASKTGTSNTGELFF
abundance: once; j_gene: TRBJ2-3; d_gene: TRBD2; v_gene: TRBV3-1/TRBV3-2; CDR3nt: TGTGCCAGCAGCCAAGTGGGGGCGGGGGGCAGCACAGATACGCAGTATTTT; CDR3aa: CASSQVGAGGSTDTQYF
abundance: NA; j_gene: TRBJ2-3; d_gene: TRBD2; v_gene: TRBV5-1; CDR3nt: TGCGCCAGCAGCTGGGGACTAGCGGGGGGGACAGATACGCAGTATTTT; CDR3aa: CASSWGLAGGTDTQYF
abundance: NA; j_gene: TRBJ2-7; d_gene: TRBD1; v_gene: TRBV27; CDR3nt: TGTGCCAGCAGTCTCGCGACAGGGTGGCCCCTTGGCGAGCAGTACTTC; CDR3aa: CASSLATGWPLGEQYF
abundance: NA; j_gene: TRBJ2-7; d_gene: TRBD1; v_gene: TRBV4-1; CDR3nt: TGCGCCAGCAGCCCCCAGGACAGGGGCTACGAGCAGTACTTC; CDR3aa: CASSPQDRGYEQYF
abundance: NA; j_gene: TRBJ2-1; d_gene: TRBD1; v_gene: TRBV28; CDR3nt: TGTGCCAGCATCCAGGGGGCCTCCTACAATGAGCAGTTCTTC; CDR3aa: CASIQGASYNEQFF
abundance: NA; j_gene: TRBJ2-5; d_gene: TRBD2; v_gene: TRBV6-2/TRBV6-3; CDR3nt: TGTGCCAGCAGTTACGTCTTAAGAACCCCGGGAGGAGAGACCCAGTACTTC; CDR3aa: CASSYVLRTPGGETQYF
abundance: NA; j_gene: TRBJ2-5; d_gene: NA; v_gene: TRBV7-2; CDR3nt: TGTGCCAGCAGCTTAGCGTGGCGGGGTGGCACCCGGGAGACCCAGTACTTC; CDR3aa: CASSLAWRGGTRETQYF
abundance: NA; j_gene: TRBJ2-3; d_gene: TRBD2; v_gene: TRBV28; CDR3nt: TGTGCCAGCGTTAGCGGGGGGGCCTCAGATACGCAGTATTTT; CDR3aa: CASVSGGASDTQYF
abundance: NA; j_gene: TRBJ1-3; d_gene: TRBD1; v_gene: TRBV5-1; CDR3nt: TGCGCCAGCAGCTTGGAGGGACAGTCTGGAAACACCATATATTTT; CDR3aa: CASSLEGQSGNTIYF
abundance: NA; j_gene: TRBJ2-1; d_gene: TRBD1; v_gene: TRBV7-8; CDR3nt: TGTGCCAGCAGCTTATCCCGGACAGGGGTCAATGAGCAGTTCTTC; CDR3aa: CASSLSRTGVNEQFF
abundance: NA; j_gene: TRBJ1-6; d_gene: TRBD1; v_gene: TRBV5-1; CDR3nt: TGCGCCAGCAGCTTGGAGGGGACAGGGGGAAATTCACCCCTCCACTTT; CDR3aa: CASSLEGTGGNSPLHF
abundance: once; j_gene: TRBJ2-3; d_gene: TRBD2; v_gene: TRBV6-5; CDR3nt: TGTGCCAGCACAAAGGGGAGGGCAGATACGCAGTATTTT; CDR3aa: CASTKGRADTQYF
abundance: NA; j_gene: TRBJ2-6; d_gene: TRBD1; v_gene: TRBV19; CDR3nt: TGTGCCAGTACAAGGGACAGGGATCGCTCTGGGGCCAACGTCCTGACTTTC; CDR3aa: CASTRDRDRSGANVLTF
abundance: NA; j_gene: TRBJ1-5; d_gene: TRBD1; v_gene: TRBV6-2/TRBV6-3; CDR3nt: TGTGCCAGCAACCCGGACAGGGCAAGCAATCAGCCCCAGCATTTT; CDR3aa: CASNPDRASNQPQHF
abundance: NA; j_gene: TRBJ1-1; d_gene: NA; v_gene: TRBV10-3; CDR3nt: TGTGCCATCCGCCTCCCAGGGCCGAACACTGAAGCTTTCTTT; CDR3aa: CAIRLPGPNTEAFF
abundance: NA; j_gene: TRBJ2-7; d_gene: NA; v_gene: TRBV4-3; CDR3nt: TGCGCCAGCAGCCAAGAATGGCTTGGGCAGGGTTACGAGCAGTACTTC; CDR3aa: CASSQEWLGQGYEQYF
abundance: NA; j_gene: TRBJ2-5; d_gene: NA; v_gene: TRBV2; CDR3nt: TGTGCCAGCAGTGAGTCTTCTTACCCGGGACAACTCCAAGAGACCCAGTACTTC; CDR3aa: CASSESSYPGQLQETQYF
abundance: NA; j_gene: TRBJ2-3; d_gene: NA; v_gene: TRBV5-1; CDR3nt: TGCGCCAGCAGCTTGGGACAGTCGTCAGATACGCAGTATTTT; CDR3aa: CASSLGQSSDTQYF
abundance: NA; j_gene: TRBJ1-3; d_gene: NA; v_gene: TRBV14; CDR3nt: TGTGCCAGCAGCCAAGAGTTTACAGGTCCTGGAAACACCATATATTTT; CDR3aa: CASSQEFTGPGNTIYF
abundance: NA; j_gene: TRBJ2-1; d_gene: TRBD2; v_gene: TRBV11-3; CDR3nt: TGTGCCAGCAGCCGAACTAGCGATGGCTCCTACAATGAGCAGTTCTTC; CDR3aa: CASSRTSDGSYNEQFF
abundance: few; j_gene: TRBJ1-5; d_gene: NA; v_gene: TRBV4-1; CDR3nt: TGCGCCAGCAGCCAAGATCAAACAGGGAATCAGCCCCAGCATTTT; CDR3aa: CASSQDQTGNQPQHF
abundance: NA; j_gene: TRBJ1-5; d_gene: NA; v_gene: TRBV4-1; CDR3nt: TGCGCCAGCAGCCAAGATCTTTGGGGGGAAGGCAATCAGCCCCAGCATTTT; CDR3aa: CASSQDLWGEGNQPQHF
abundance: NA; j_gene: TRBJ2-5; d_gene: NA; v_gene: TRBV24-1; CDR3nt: TGTGCCACCAGTGATCCAACAGTCCAAGAGACCCAGTACTTC; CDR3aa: CATSDPTVQETQYF
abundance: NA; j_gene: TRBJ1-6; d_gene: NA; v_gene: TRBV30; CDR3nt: TGTGCCTGGAGTGAGGGGCTAGAGAATTCACCCCTCCACTTT; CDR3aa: CAWSEGLENSPLHF
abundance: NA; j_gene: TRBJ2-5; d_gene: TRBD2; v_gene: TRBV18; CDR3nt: TGTGCCAGCTCAAGGGGACTAGCGGGATCCCAAGAGACCCAGTACTTC; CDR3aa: CASSRGLAGSQETQYF
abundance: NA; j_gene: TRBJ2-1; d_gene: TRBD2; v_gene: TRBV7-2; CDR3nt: TGTGCCAGCAGCACCGGACTAGCGGGGCGTCGGGAGTTCTTC; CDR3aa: CASSTGLAGRREFF
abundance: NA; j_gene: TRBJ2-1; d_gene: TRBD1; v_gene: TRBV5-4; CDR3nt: TGTGCCAGCACCCGGACAGGGGGCAGGGATGAGCAGTTCTTC; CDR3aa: CASTRTGGRDEQFF
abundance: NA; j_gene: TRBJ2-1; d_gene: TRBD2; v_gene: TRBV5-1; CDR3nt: TGCGCCAGCAGCCCGGGACTAGCGGGGCGGGGTGAGCAGTTCTTC; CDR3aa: CASSPGLAGRGEQFF
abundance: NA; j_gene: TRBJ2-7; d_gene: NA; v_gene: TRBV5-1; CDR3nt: TGCGCCAGCAGGCAGGGCTCCTACGAGCAGTACTTC; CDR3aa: CASRQGSYEQYF
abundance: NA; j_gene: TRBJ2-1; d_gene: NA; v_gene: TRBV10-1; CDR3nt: TGCGCCAGCAGTGAGTTCACAAGCTCCTACAATGAGCAGTTCTTC; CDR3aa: CASSEFTSSYNEQFF
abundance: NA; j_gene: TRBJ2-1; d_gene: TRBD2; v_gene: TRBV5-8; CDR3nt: TGTGCCAGCAACCCAATCGGGGGGGACCTTTACAATGAGCAGTTCTTC; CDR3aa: CASNPIGGDLYNEQFF
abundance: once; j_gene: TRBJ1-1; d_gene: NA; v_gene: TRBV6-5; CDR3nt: TGTGCCAGCACCCCAAGAGCGACGGCTCGGACTGAAGCTTTCTTT; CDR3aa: CASTPRATARTEAFF
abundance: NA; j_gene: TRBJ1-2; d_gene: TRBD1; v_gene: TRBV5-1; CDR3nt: TGCGCCAGCAGCTCACTACCGGGACAGGTTTCTGGCTACACCTTC; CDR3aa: CASSSLPGQVSGYTF
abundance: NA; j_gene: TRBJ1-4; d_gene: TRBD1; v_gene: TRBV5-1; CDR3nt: TGCGCCAGCAGCCCCCGGACAGGGACAGCGGAAAAACTGTTTTTT; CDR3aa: CASSPRTGTAEKLFF
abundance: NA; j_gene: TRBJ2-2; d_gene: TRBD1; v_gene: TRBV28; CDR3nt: TGTGCCAGCAGCGACAGGGACGGCACCGGGGAGCTGTTTTTT; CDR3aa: CASSDRDGTGELFF
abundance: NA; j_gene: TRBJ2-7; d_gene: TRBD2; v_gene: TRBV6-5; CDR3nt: TGTGCCAGCAGCCCCGGGAGGGGCCCCTACGAGCAGTACTTC; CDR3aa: CASSPGRGPYEQYF
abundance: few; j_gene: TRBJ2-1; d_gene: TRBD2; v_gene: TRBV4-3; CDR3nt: TGCGCCAGCAGCCAAGACCGGGGACTAGCGCCGTACAATGAGCAGTTCTTC; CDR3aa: CASSQDRGLAPYNEQFF
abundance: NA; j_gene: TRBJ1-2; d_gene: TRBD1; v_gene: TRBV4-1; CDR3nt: TGCGCCAGCAGCCCCGGACAGGTCGTGGGCTATGGCTACACCTTC; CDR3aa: CASSPGQVVGYGYTF
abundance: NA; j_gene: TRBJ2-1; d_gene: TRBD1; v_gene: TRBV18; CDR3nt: TGTGCCAGCTCAACCGGGACAGGGAACTACAATGAGCAGTTCTTC; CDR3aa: CASSTGTGNYNEQFF
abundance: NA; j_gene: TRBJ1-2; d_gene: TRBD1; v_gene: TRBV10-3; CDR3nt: TGTGCCATCGCCGGGACAGGGGATAACTATGGCTACACCTTC; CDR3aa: CAIAGTGDNYGYTF
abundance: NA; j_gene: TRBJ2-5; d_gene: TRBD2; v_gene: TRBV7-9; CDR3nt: TGTGCCAGCAGCGCCCGGCTAGCGGGGGGCCAGCCCTACCAAGAGACCCAGTACTTC; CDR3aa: CASSARLAGGQPYQETQYF
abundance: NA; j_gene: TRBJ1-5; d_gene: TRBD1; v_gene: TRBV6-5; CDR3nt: TGTGCCAGCAGCCGCACAGGGGGCCCGGGGCAGCCCCAGCATTTT; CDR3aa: CASSRTGGPGQPQHF
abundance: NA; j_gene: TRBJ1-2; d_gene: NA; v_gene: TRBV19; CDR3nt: TGTGCCAGCCAAGAGGGGGACAACTATGGCTACACCTTC; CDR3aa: CASQEGDNYGYTF